These 17 T cell receptor beta chains share one sample of origin, sequenced in a study of chemoradiotherapy in HPV16-positive cancers (dated by TCRdb to 2022 to 2024). The method behind the library was the immunoSEQ multiplex PCR assay. Sourced from immuneACCESS, this table was stored by TCRdb with only in-frame sequences that have V and J called. A share of the clones is absent; for the studies checked, an unresolved V gene accounts for under half, and the remainder has no known explanation. The sample table records approximately 4,200 clones; about 81% of these occur just once. The ten largest clones represent approximately 18% of the sample. The source material was tumor tissue, sampled from a patient who underwent chemoradiotherapy. The receptors were sampled from a human donor with HPV-associated anogenital cancer.

V is TRBV18 and J is TRBJ1-5; no clear D. The germline V gene encodes CDR1 KGHSH and CDR2 LQKENI. Trimming shortened V by 2 bases and J by 5 bases, and 16 bases separated the two germline ends. CDR3 length: 16 amino acids. The DNA for the CDR3 is TGTGCCAGCTCACCAGTAGAGTTTGAGGGCTATCAGCCCCAGCATTTT. This gives the protein CASSPVEFEGYQPQHF.

This clone appeared once. The chain is built from TRBV23-1 and TRBJ2-3; D unclear. TRBV23-1 is labeled an ORF, and its function is uncertain. The CDR3 sequence is 13 residues long. V lost 2 bases, J lost 5 bases, and 8 bases lay in between. CDR3 nucleotides: TGCGCCAGCAGTCAACGTAAGGGAGATACGCAGTATTTT. Protein product: CASSQRKGDTQYF.

The V call is TRBV18, the J call TRBJ2-4; 13 nucleotides align to TRBD2. Per germline, CDR1 KGHSH and CDR2 LQKENI. V was clipped by 3 bases and J by 8 bases; unmatched bases: 1. The CDR3 is 14 amino acids. This CDR3 reads CASSPGLAGDIQYF. Written as DNA, the CDR3 is TGTGCCAGCTCACCTGGACTAGCGGGAGACATTCAGTACTTC.

This clone has a single count. The gene calls are TRBV19 and TRBJ2-4; weak D call: TRBD2 (5 bases). The germline gives CDR1 LNHDA, CDR2 SQIVND (reference sequence). Trimming stripped 3 bases from V and 0 bases from J, with 12 bases between. The CDR3 extends over 16 amino acids. The CDR3 loop is CASSISGMIAKNIQYF. As DNA, the CDR3 is TGTGCCAGTAGTATCTCCGGGATGATAGCCAAAAACATTCAGTACTTC.

The chain employs TRBV18 and TRBJ2-7, with D possibly TRBD2 on 7 matching bases. Trimming removed 6 bases at V and 1 base at J, with 16 bases between. This CDR3 region has 15 residues. Germline-derived CDR1 and CDR2 are KGHSH and LQKENI. The CDR3 nucleotides read TGTGCCAGCTCGCCAAAGGGGGGGGATTCCTACGAGCAGTACTTC. Translating it yields CASSPKGGDSYEQYF. Full variable domain (rest looked up from reference TRBV18 and TRBJ2-7): NAGVMQNPRHLVRRRGQEARLRCSPMKGHSHVYWYRQLPEEGLKFMVYLQKENIIDESGMPKERFSAEFPKEGPSILRIQQVVRGDSAAYFCASSPKGGDSYEQYFGPGTRLTVT.

The V call is TRBV29-1, the J call TRBJ2-3; D remains ambiguous. CDR1 and CDR2 (germline): SQVTM, ANQGSEA. CDR3 length: 12 residues. V lost 5 bases and J lost 5, with 11 bases in between. The CDR3 reads CSVRAAKDTQYF. The CDR3, as DNA: TGCAGCGTTAGAGCTGCTAAAGATACGCAGTATTTT.

The rearrangement uses TRBV29-1 and TRBJ2-1; no reliable D call. CDR1 is SQVTM and CDR2 is ANQGSEA in the germline V gene. The V gene lost 4 bases and the J gene lost 3 bases, with 1 base spanning the gap. This CDR3 comprises 10 residues. CDR3 DNA: TGCAGCGTTGGCTACAATGAGCAGTTCTTC. This codes for CSVGYNEQFF.

The rearrangement links TRBV30 to TRBJ2-1, with D hard to call. The V and J ends lost 0 bases and 3 bases respectively, with 21 bases between them. The CDR3 length is 18 residues. Germline V CDR1 and CDR2: GTSNPN, SVGIG (reference sequence). The chain's CDR3 is CAWSVDALSSVYYNEQFF. As DNA, the CDR3 is TGTGCCTGGAGTGTAGACGCCCTATCGAGCGTATACTACAATGAGCAGTTCTTC.

V is TRBV6-6 and J is TRBJ2-1; 7 nucleotides line up with TRBD1. Per germline, CDR1 MNHNY and CDR2 SVGAGI (reference sequence). Unmatched junction bases numbered 11, after V lost 7 bases and J lost 8 bases. This CDR3 comprises 14 residues. The CDR3 nucleotides read TGTGCCAGCATAAGACAGGGAACGTCCCATGAGCAGTTCTTC. This encodes CASIRQGTSHEQFF.

The rearrangement joins TRBV28 to TRBJ2-7; D is perhaps TRBD2 (6 bases). There are 14 residues in the CDR3. Trimming removed 3 bases at V and 3 bases at J, with 12 bases between. The germline V gene has CDR1 MDHEN and CDR2 SYDVKM. The CDR3 DNA follows: TGTGCCAGCAGTTTGGCGGGGACCGTCTACGAGCAGTACTTC. Its protein is CASSLAGTVYEQYF.

This clone has a handful of counts. In DNA form, the CDR3 reads TGTGCCAGCAGCAAAGCGCGGGGGGGGCAAGACACTGAAGCTTTCTTT. Its translation is CASSKARGGQDTEAFF. This chain joins TRBV21-1 and TRBJ1-1. TRBV21-1 is shown as a pseudogene. The CDR3 is 16 residues long.

V and J are TRBV2 and TRBJ2-5, with unresolved D. CDR3 size: 15 residues. Trimming removed 2 bases from V and 2 bases from J, with 12 bases in between. CDR1 is SNHLY, CDR2 FYNNEI, per germline. In DNA, the CDR3 is TGTGCCAGCAGTGAAAGCCGACAAAGACAAGAGACCCAGTACTTC. This codes for CASSESRQRQETQYF.

The rearrangement links TRBV18 to TRBJ1-5, with 7 bases lining up with TRBD1. The V and J ends lost 4 bases and 2 bases, in that order; junction bases with no gene match: 5. This CDR3 region has 15 residues. Germline CDR1 is KGHSH and CDR2 is LQKENI. The DNA for the CDR3 is TGTGCCAGCTCACGACAGGGTTTTGGCAATCAGCCCCAGCATTTT. Translation gives CASSRQGFGNQPQHF. Full variable domain (remainder filled in from reference TRBV18 and TRBJ1-5): NAGVMQNPRHLVRRRGQEARLRCSPMKGHSHVYWYRQLPEEGLKFMVYLQKENIIDESGMPKERFSAEFPKEGPSILRIQQVVRGDSAAYFCASSRQGFGNQPQHFGDGTRLSIL.

CDR3 sequence: CASSPTGEELFF. CDR3 sequence (DNA): TGTGCCAGCAGCCCCACAGGGGAGGAACTGTTTTTT. This chain connects TRBV7-9 to TRBJ1-4, with 7 positions matching TRBD1. CDR1 and CDR2 from the germline V gene are SEHNR and FQNEAQ (reference sequence). V lost 5 bases, J lost 12 bases, and 6 bases stayed unmatched. The CDR3 sequence is 12 residues long.

The chain employs TRBV29-1 and TRBJ2-7, with 13 bases fitting TRBD2. Germline-derived CDR1 and CDR2 are SQVTM and ANQGSEA. Unmatched junction bases numbered 7, after V lost 8 bases and J lost 6 bases. CDR3 length: 13 amino acids. CDR3 loop: CSYRTSGGGEQYF. The CDR3 DNA reads TGCAGCTATAGGACTAGCGGGGGAGGCGAGCAGTACTTC.

This rearrangement joins TRBV30 to TRBJ1-1; possibly TRBD1 for D (6 bases). Per the germline V gene, CDR1 is GTSNPN and CDR2 is SVGIG (reference sequence). Trimming pared 4 bases from V and 0 bases from J, leaving 12 bases between. The CDR3 has 14 residues. The CDR3 spells CAWNRAAMNTEAFF. CDR3 in DNA: TGTGCCTGGAACAGGGCTGCCATGAACACTGAAGCTTTCTTT.

This rearrangement joins TRBV2 to TRBJ2-5; 7 positions match TRBD1. The CDR3 runs 13 residues. The trim removed 6 bases at V and 5 bases at J, leaving 6 bases unmatched. Germline V gene sequence: CDR1 SNHLY, CDR2 FYNNEI. Here the CDR3 reads CASRTGPRETQYF. The DNA of the CDR3 is TGTGCCAGCAGGACAGGGCCTAGGGAGACCCAGTACTTC.